This entry lists 5 T cell receptor beta chains sequenced from one sample in a study of T cells in women clearing cervical HPV infection. The table came from immunoSEQ multiplex PCR; TCRdb's copy has only in-frame clones and leaves some out. The table lists 20,000 to 25,000 clones, with 20% to 25% in the top ten. The specimen was blood buffy coat. All receptors come from a woman between 18 and 69 years old with a cervical HPV16 infection that either progressed to CIN3+ or cleared (not recorded which).

This clone is medium-sized by frequency. The sequenced part of the CDR3 DNA is TGTGCCAGCAGTGACGACACCACAGATACG. Its protein is CASSDDTTDT. The whole CDR3 is CASSDDTTDTQYF. The J gene is TRBJ2-3, the V gene TRBV6-4; D ambiguous. The observed sequence ends 3 residues before the CDR3 terminus, with the missing tail filled in from the germline J gene. Trimming shortened V by 2 bases and J by 2 bases, and 5 bases separated the two germline ends. The CDR3 has 13 amino acids. In germline, CDR1 is MRHNA, CDR2 SNTAGT.

Comment on this clone: The CDR3 end falls 3 residues outside the read, so it is completed with the germline J gene. The V call is TRBV19, the J call TRBJ1-3; D might be TRBD1 (5 bases). Germline values: CDR1 LNHDA, CDR2 SQIVND (reference sequence). V lost 1 base to trimming and J lost 0 bases, with 13 bases between them. The CDR3 extends over 17 amino acids. The CDR3 region is CASSIAHLDNSGNTIYF. Incomplete CDR3 DNA: TGTGCCAGTAGTATAGCTCACCTGGACAACTCTGGAAACACC.

On this clone: The CDR3 is cut off 3 residues early in the read; its end comes from the germline J gene. The J gene is TRBJ2-2, the V gene TRBV19, with TRBD1 as a possible D gene (6 bases). Germline V gives CDR1 LNHDA, CDR2 SQIVND (reference sequence). The length of the CDR3 is 14 residues. The CDR3 DNA, read in part, is TGTGCCAGTAGTATTGGACAGCCTAATGAAAAG. Its protein is CASSIGQPNEK. The whole CDR3 protein is CASSIGQPNEKLFF.

On this clone: The CDR3 end falls 3 residues outside the read, so it is completed with the germline J gene. The chain links TRBV5-1 to TRBJ2-5; D unclear. The V gene's germline CDR1 is SGHRS and CDR2 YFSETQ. V dropped 5 bases and J dropped 2 bases, with 4 bases sitting between them. The CDR3 extends over 11 amino acids. CDR3 DNA (partial): TGCGCCAGCAGATATCAAGAGACC. This encodes CASRYQET. From start to end, the CDR3 is CASRYQETQYF.

Comment on this clone: The read ends 3 residues before the CDR3 terminus; that terminus is restored from the germline J gene. The rearrangement uses TRBV5-6 and TRBJ1-5; D gene uncertain. There are 13 residues in the CDR3. Trimming removed 0 bases from V and 7 bases from J, with 8 bases in between. CDR1 is SGHDT, CDR2 YYEEEE, per germline. Partial CDR3 DNA: TGTGCCAGCAGCTTGGCTCCGGGGCAGCCC. It is translated as CASSLAPGQP. The CDR3 in full is CASSLAPGQPQHF.